The present T cell receptor beta chain was sequenced within a study of blood T cell repertoires in COVID-19. Study summary: Acute and convalescent COVID-19 samples came from the United States, Italy and Spain. T cells, B-cell-depleted T cells, or PBMCs supplied cDNA or gDNA.

Method: immunoSEQ multiplex PCR; TCRdb's copy keeps in-frame clones and lacks some. The repertoire holds some 58,000 clones, with roughly four fifths as singletons. This CDR3 has 15 residues. Trimming took 4 bases from V and 1 from J, leaving 13 bases between them. Germline values: CDR1 MGHDK, CDR2 SYGVNS. This TCR came from a man between 50 and 59 years old with COVID-19, enrolled during active disease. Sequenced sample: peripheral blood. V usage is TRBV25-1 and J usage is TRBJ1-1; no definite D call. The CDR3 region has the DNA TGTGCCAGCAGTGTCGCGGGAGGTAAGAACACTGAAGCTTTCTTT. Translated: CASSVAGGKNTEAFF.